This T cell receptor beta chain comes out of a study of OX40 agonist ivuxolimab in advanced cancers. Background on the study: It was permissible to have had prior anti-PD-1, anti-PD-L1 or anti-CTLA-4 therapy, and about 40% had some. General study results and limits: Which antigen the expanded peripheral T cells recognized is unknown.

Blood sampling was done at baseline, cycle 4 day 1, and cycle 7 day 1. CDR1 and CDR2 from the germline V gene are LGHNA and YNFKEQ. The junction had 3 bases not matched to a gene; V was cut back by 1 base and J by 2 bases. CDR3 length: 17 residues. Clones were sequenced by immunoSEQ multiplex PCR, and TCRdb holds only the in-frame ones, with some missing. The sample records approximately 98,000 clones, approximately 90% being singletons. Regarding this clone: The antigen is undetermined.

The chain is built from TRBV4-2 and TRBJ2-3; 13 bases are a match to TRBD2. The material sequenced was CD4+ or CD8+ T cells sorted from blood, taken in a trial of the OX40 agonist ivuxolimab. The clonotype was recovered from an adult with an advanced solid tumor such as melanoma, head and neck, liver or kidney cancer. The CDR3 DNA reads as TGTGCCAGCAGCCAAGGGACTAGCGGGGGAAACACAGATACGCAGTATTTT. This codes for CASSQGTSGGNTDTQYF.